Described below is a single T cell receptor (beta chain) sequence and its context. Germline V gene data show CDR1 as SGDLS and CDR2 as YYNGEE. CDR3 size: 15 residues. V shed 0 bases and J shed 1 base, with 5 bases lying between them. The data originate from a study of OX40 agonist ivuxolimab in advanced cancers. About the research overall: Patients enrolled in dose escalation were diagnosed with hepatocellular carcinoma, melanoma, renal cell or head and neck cancer.

TCRdb's copy holds only in-frame clones and misses some; the assay was immunoSEQ multiplex PCR. The data contain roughly 74,000 clones, about nine tenths of them singletons. The chain is built from TRBV9 and TRBJ2-6; D call uncertain. This clonotype originated in an adult with an advanced solid tumor such as melanoma, head and neck, liver or kidney cancer. The sample here was CD4+ or CD8+ T cells sorted from blood, taken in a trial of the OX40 agonist ivuxolimab. The CDR3 here is CASSVELSGANVLTF. The CDR3 nucleotides are TGTGCCAGCAGCGTAGAGCTATCTGGGGCCAACGTCCTGACTTTC.